The sample holds one count of the clone carrying this T cell receptor beta chain. Its specificity is not known. The method was immunoSEQ multiplex PCR; TCRdb's version includes in-frame clones alone and lacks a portion of them. The table records about 460,000 clones, roughly nine tenths of them present only once. This sample was included in a study of Ad26.COV2.S vaccination and SARS-CoV-2 variants. Overall study context: Enrollment placed the donor in the COV1001 Ad26.COV2.S trial arm. Intramuscular Ad26.COV2.S at 5x10^10 or 1x10^11 viral particles.

V was cut by 3 bases and J by 10 bases, with 19 bases left in between. Germline V gives CDR1 SGDLS, CDR2 YYNGEE. This CDR3 spans 15 amino acids. Study-level findings and limits: Post-vaccination spike-specific CD8+ and CD4+ T cell responses reportedly had substantial breadth. Vaccine and placebo recipients had similar non-spike TCR breadth.

Treatment noted: some 20 received Ad26.COV2.S at low or high dose, single or two shots; about 5 received placebo; per-sample allocation not given. The investigators took samples on day 63 after the first vaccine or placebo injection. This TCR came from a person between 18 and 60 years old who received the Ad26.COV2.S COVID-19 vaccine or a placebo. The specimen was peripheral blood, collected in a trial of Ad26.COV2.S vaccine versus placebo. This chain connects TRBV9 to TRBJ1-4; a possible D gene is TRBD1 (6 bases). The CDR3 reads CASSASTGGGGKLFF. CDR3 DNA: TGTGCCAGCAGCGCGTCGACAGGAGGAGGAGGAAAACTGTTTTTT.